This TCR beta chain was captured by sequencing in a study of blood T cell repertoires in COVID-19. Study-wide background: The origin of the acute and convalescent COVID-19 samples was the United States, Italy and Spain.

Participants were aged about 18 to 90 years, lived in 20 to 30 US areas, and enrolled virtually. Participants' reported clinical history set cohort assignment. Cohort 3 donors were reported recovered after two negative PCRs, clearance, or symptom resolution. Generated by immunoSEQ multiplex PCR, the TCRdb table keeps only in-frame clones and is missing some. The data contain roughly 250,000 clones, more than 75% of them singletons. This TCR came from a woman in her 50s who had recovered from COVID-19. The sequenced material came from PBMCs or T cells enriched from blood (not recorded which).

This chain's CDR3 is CASSFRGVGTDTQYF. CDR3 coding DNA: TGTGCCAGCAGCTTTCGGGGGGTGGGCACAGATACGCAGTATTTT. The rearrangement uses TRBV7-9 and TRBJ2-3, with 7 bases aligning to TRBD2. Germline assignment: CDR1 SEHNR and CDR2 FQNEAQ (reference sequence). This CDR3 region has 15 residues. With V trimmed by 3 bases and J by 1 base, 4 bases remained unmatched.